This T cell receptor beta chain derives from a study of shared clonotypes between healthy human individuals. As handled by the study authors: Junction-only sequences without quality scores came from ImmunoSEQ, so filtering differed. Here immunoSEQ multiplex PCR was the method, and the copy in TCRdb shows in-frame clones only, minus some. V, J and clone size derive from that table, while D and trimming were established from the DNA sequence. The profile shows 2 million to 2.5 million clones, approximately 96% of them singletons. The CDR3 sequence is 13 residues long. The germline V gene has CDR1 SGHNT and CDR2 YYREEE (reference sequence). Trimming stripped 5 bases from V and 2 bases from J, with 10 bases between. Points from the study as a whole: Measured sharing among donors was expected to vary with sequencing depth.

Remarks on this clone: The antigen remains unidentified.

The chain uses TRBV5-4 and TRBJ2-5, with a possible D match to TRBD1 (5 bases). The receptor was derived from a man younger than 35 in good health. Specimen: naive CD4+ T cells sorted from blood. Subset here: CD45RA+ positively selected. CDR3 residues: CASRRQSQETQYF. The CDR3 nucleotides read TGTGCCAGCAGGAGACAGTCACAAGAGACCCAGTACTTC.